The 22 T cell receptor beta chains listed next were all sequenced from one sample in a study of blood T cell repertoires in COVID-19. The data were produced by immunoSEQ multiplex PCR, yet TCRdb's version contains in-frame clones alone and is incomplete. The sample yields 140,000 to 150,000 clones, approximately 88% seen once. What was sequenced was peripheral blood. These receptors were collected from a man in his sixties or seventies with acute or convalescent COVID-19.

The gene calls are TRBV5-1 and TRBJ2-5; D is perhaps TRBD1 (6 bases). Trimming took 0 bases from V and 5 from J, leaving 14 bases between them. The CDR3 length is 15 residues. CDR1 SGHRS and CDR2 YFSETQ come from the germline V gene. CDR3 sequence reads: CASSLAGLQGETQYF. CDR3 sequence (DNA): TGCGCCAGCAGCTTGGCGGGTTTGCAGGGGGAGACCCAGTACTTC.

The V gene is TRBV6-5, the J gene TRBJ1-1; 9 nucleotides match TRBD1. Unmatched junction bases numbered 8, after V lost 3 bases and J lost 12 bases. The CDR3 is 13 residues long. Germline CDR1 reads MNHEY; CDR2 reads SVGAGI. In DNA form, the CDR3 reads TGTGCCAGCAGTTATGCCGGGACAGGGTTAACTTTCTTT. Its protein product is CASSYAGTGLTFF.

The chain has TRBV6-5 and TRBJ2-5; no clear D. The germline V gene has CDR1 MNHEY and CDR2 SVGAGI. V was pared by 0 bases and J by 2 bases, with 7 bases between. The CDR3 loop spans 14 amino acids. In nucleotides, the CDR3 is TGTGCCAGCAGTTACTCGAACATACAAGAGACCCAGTACTTC. It codes for CASSYSNIQETQYF.

CDR3 DNA: TGTGCCCACGGTGGGACAGCCCCCAATCAGCCCCAGCATTTT. Protein product: CAHGGTAPNQPQHF. The chain couples TRBV6-5 to TRBJ1-5, with 7 bases matching TRBD1. The CDR3 loop spans 14 amino acids. V shed 11 bases, J shed 3 bases, and the junction held 10 bases outside the gene matches. Germline V lookup: CDR1 MNHEY, CDR2 SVGAGI.

The chain recombines TRBV2 with TRBJ1-2; 7 nucleotides match TRBD1. The CDR3 contains 13 residues. V trimming: 6 bases; J trimming: 2 bases; junction bases outside the gene matches: 3. Germline V gives CDR1 SNHLY, CDR2 FYNNEI. This CDR3 reads CASSEDRNYGYTF. CDR3 in DNA: TGTGCCAGCAGCGAGGACAGGAACTATGGCTACACCTTC.

The chain carries TRBV11-1 and TRBJ2-1; tentatively, D is TRBD2 (7 bases). The V gene lost 5 bases and the J gene lost 10 bases, with 24 bases spanning the gap. Looked up from germline, CDR1 is SGHAT and CDR2 is FQDESV (reference sequence). CDR3 length equals 16 residues. The CDR3 is CASSPTQWGGGKEQFF. CDR3 bases: TGTGCCAGCAGCCCCACCCAGTGGGGGGGCGGAAAGGAGCAGTTCTTC. Variable domain in full (rest from reference TRBV11-1 and TRBJ2-1): EAEVAQSPRYKITEKSQAVAFWCDPISGHATLYWYRQILGQGPELLVQFQDESVVDDSQLPKDRFSAERLKGVDSTLKIQPAELGDSAMYLCASSPTQWGGGKEQFFGPGTRLTVL.

The chain links TRBV12-3 or TRBV12-4 to TRBJ1-2; 7 bases line up with TRBD1. The CDR3 covers 12 residues. The V segment lost 4 bases and the J segment 10 bases; nucleotides outside the gene matches: 6. CDR3: CASSWGQLYYTF. The CDR3 DNA reads as TGTGCCAGCAGTTGGGGACAGCTTTACTACACCTTC.

The chain is built from TRBV30 and TRBJ1-5; weak D call: TRBD1 (5 bases). The CDR3 runs to 15 residues. Germline V gene sequence: CDR1 GTSNPN, CDR2 SVGIG (reference sequence). V was clipped by 0 bases and J by 1 base, with 10 bases between them. CDR3 residues: CAWSVGAVSNQPQHF. The DNA of the CDR3 is TGTGCCTGGAGTGTAGGGGCAGTCAGCAATCAGCCCCAGCATTTT.

The rearrangement uses TRBV5-1 and TRBJ2-7, with D possibly TRBD1 on 6 matching bases. The germline V and J ends were trimmed by 4 bases and 2 bases, with 13 bases remaining between them. The CDR3 covers 14 residues. Germline-derived CDR1 and CDR2 are SGHRS and YFSETQ. CDR3 nucleotide sequence: TGCGCCAGCAGCATAGAAGGACAGACCTACGAGCAGTACTTC. Its protein product is CASSIEGQTYEQYF.

The genes are TRBV3-1 (or the pseudogene TRBV3-2) and TRBJ2-7; TRBD1 aligns across 9 bases. Germline V gene lookup returns CDR1 LGHDT and CDR2 YNNKEL (reference sequence). Losses at the gene ends were 5 bases for V and 5 bases for J; bases not matched to a gene: 10. The CDR3 length is 15 residues. The CDR3 sequence: CASSSRDRALHEQYF. CDR3 nucleotide sequence: TGTGCCAGCAGCTCCCGGGACAGGGCGCTCCACGAGCAGTACTTC.

The chain is built from TRBV6-6 and TRBJ2-7; D is unclear. The germline V and J ends were trimmed by 5 bases and 6 bases, with 8 bases remaining between them. This CDR3 is built from 11 residues. Germline loops: CDR1 MNHNY, CDR2 SVGAGI (reference sequence). CDR3 sequence reads: CASSKLGEQYF. The CDR3 coding sequence is TGTGCCAGCAGTAAACTTGGCGAGCAGTACTTC.

The CDR3: CASSPLAGVGETQYF. The CDR3 DNA reads as TGTGCCAGCAGCCCACTAGCGGGGGTAGGGGAGACCCAGTACTTC. J is TRBJ2-5 and V is TRBV6-5, with 11 bases lining up with TRBD2. CDR3 length: 15 residues. Germline-derived CDR1 and CDR2 are MNHEY and SVGAGI. V was pared by 6 bases and J by 5 bases, with 8 bases of the junction left unmatched.

The J gene is TRBJ2-3, the V gene TRBV5-1, with 8 nucleotides matching TRBD1. The CDR3 has 15 amino acids. Germline assignment: CDR1 SGHRS and CDR2 YFSETQ. The ends lost 6 bases at V and 4 bases at J; junction bases unmatched: 10. CDR3 region: CASKSWTGSADTQYF. Here the CDR3 DNA reads TGCGCCAGCAAATCTTGGACAGGGTCGGCAGATACGCAGTATTTT.

The chain couples TRBV13 to TRBJ2-6, with a tentative D call TRBD1 (5 bases). The germline gives CDR1 PRHDT, CDR2 FYEKMQ (reference sequence). Trimming stripped 4 bases from V and 0 bases from J, with 10 bases between. The CDR3 is 16 residues long. The DNA of the CDR3 is TGTGCCAGCAGCTCGACGACAGACTCTGGGGCCAACGTCCTGACTTTC. It yields the protein CASSSTTDSGANVLTF.

The chain has TRBV10-2 and TRBJ1-1, with TRBD1 identical over 12 bases. V lost 6 bases and J lost 0; bases outside the gene matches: 14. The germline V gene encodes CDR1 WSHSY and CDR2 SAAADI. CDR3 length: 19 amino acids. CDR3 DNA: TGCGCCAGCAGCGCCGGGACAGGGGGCTTCGGGGACATGAACACTGAAGCTTTCTTT. Encoded protein: CASSAGTGGFGDMNTEAFF.

The chain joins TRBV18 to TRBJ2-5; D ambiguous. This CDR3 has 14 amino acids. Trimming left V 3 bases short and J 1 base short, with 9 bases between. Germline V gene data show CDR1 as KGHSH and CDR2 as LQKENI. DNA for the CDR3: TGTGCCAGCTCACCTTTGGTACTCCAAGAGACCCAGTACTTC. Protein: CASSPLVLQETQYF.

The chain joins TRBV2 to TRBJ2-7; 9 nucleotides align to TRBD1. V was pared by 6 bases and J by 4 bases, with 4 bases of the junction left unmatched. CDR1 is SNHLY, CDR2 FYNNEI, per germline. The CDR3 covers 13 residues. CDR3 DNA sequence: TGTGCCAGCAGCCGGACAGGGGAATACGAGCAGTACTTC. Its translation is CASSRTGEYEQYF. Full variable domain (rest looked up from reference TRBV2 and TRBJ2-7): EPEVTQTPSHQVTQMGQEVILRCVPISNHLYFYWYRQILGQKVEFLVSFYNNEISEKSEIFDDQFSVERPDGSNFTLKIRSTKLEDSAMYFCASSRTGEYEQYFGPGTRLTVT.

CDR3 sequence reads: CASAQGAGDREQYF. CDR3 bases: TGTGCTAGTGCTCAGGGGGCAGGGGACCGCGAGCAGTACTTC. V usage is TRBV12-5 and J usage is TRBJ2-7; the match to TRBD1 covers 8 bases. CDR3 size: 14 residues. CDR1 is LGHNT and CDR2 is FRNRAP in the germline V gene. With V trimmed by 7 bases and J by 6 bases, 11 bases remained unmatched.

In nucleotides, the CDR3 is TGTGCCAGTAGTTCGGGACTAGCGGGACTAATGGAGACCCAGTACTTC. It translates to CASSSGLAGLMETQYF. J is TRBJ2-5 and V is TRBV19, with TRBD2 identical over 13 bases. Germline CDR1 LNHDA, CDR2 SQIVND (reference sequence). The CDR3 contains 16 residues. The ends lost 5 bases at V and 5 bases at J; junction bases unmatched: 8.

The chain recombines TRBV5-6 with TRBJ1-3; TRBD1 matches 9 bases. Germline trimming cut 0 bases from V and 3 bases from J; bases unmatched to any gene: 4. This CDR3 region has 16 residues. Germline lookup yields CDR1 SGHDT and CDR2 YYEEEE. Here the CDR3 DNA reads TGTGCCAGCAGCTTGGCCGGGACAGGGTTTGGAAACACCATATATTTT. Translating gives CASSLAGTGFGNTIYF.

The chain is built from TRBV5-5 and TRBJ1-2; TRBD1 matches at 9 bases. V lost 4 bases to trimming and J lost 7 bases; unmatched junction nucleotides: 8. CDR3 length equals 14 residues. Looked up from germline, CDR1 is SGHKS and CDR2 is YYEKEE (reference sequence). The CDR3 is CASSQRDRERGYTF. The CDR3 DNA is TGTGCCAGCAGCCAGCGGGACAGGGAACGTGGCTACACCTTC. The variable domain in full, with the rest retrieved from reference TRBV5-5 and TRBJ1-2, is DAGVTQSPTHLIKTRGQQVTLRCSPISGHKSVSWYQQVLGQGPQFIFQYYEKEERGRGNFPDRFSARQFPNYSSELNVNALLLGDSALYLCASSQRDRERGYTFGSGTRLTVV.

The rearrangement uses TRBV27 and TRBJ1-1; TRBD1 might be the D (6 bases). Germline CDR1 reads MNHEY; CDR2 reads SMNVEV (reference sequence). Trimming stripped 5 bases from V and 4 bases from J, with 23 bases between. This CDR3 spans 17 amino acids. In DNA form, the CDR3 reads TGTGCCAGCAGTGGTGGGATGGGGGGGCTAACGGGCACTGAAGCTTTCTTT. It yields the protein CASSGGMGGLTGTEAFF.